The clone carrying this T cell receptor beta chain appeared a few times. Its specificity is unknown. This sample is part of a study of blood T cells in healthy people across ages. Regarding the study as a whole: For the donors, CMV status was unknown and possibly confounded expanded clonotype changes. Any conclusive comparison of naive versus antigen-experienced cells was prevented by using unsorted PBMCs.

For the second PCR, which ran for about 6 to 11 cycles, a sample-barcoded 5' primer and a J-beta primer mix were used. TCRdb itself ran the 5' RACE reads through MiXCR, one entry per CDR3 protein. This table holds around 750,000 distinct CDR3 sequences, about 48% found once. Every sample yielded at least 6 million isolated PBMCs. Extraction of total RNA produced a minimum of 5 micrograms from each sample. CDR3 length: 14 residues. Germline-derived CDR1 and CDR2 are SNHLY and FYNNEI. With 7 bases clipped from V and 2 bases from J, the junction kept 5 bases outside the gene matches. The TCR comes from a man older than 75 in good health. The chain combines TRBV2 with TRBJ2-1, with 7 nucleotides matching TRBD2. Sequences were obtained from blood. CDR3 sequence (DNA): TGTGCCAGCAAGCCGGGAGGCACCTACAATGAGCAGTTCTTC. It is translated as CASKPGGTYNEQFF. The full variable domain, completed using reference TRBV2 and TRBJ2-1, is EPEVTQTPSHQVTQMGQEVILRCVPISNHLYFYWYRQILGQKVEFLVSFYNNEISEKSEIFDDQFSVERPDGSNFTLKIRSTKLEDSAMYFCASKPGGTYNEQFFGPGTRLTVL.